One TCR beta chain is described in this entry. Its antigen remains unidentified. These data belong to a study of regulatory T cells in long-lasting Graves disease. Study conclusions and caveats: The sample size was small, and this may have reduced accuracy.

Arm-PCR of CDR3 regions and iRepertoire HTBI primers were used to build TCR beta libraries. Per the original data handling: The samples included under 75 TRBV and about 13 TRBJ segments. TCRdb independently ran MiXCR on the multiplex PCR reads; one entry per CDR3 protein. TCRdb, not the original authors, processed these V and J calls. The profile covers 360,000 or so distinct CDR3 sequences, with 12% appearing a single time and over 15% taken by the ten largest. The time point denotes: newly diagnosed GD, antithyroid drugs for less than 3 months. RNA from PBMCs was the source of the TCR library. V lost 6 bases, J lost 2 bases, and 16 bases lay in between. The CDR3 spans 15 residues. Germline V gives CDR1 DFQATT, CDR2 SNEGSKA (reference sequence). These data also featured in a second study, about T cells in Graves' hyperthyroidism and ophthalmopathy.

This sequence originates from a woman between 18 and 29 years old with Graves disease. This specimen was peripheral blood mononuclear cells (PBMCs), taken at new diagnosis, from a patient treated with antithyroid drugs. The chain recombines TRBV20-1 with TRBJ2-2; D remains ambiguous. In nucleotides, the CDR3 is TGCAGTGCCATCGGAGTTGATTATAACACCGGGGAGCTGTTTTTT. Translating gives CSAIGVDYNTGELFF.